This TCR beta chain was retrieved from a study of shared clonotypes between healthy human individuals (dated by TCRdb to about 2020). A note on the overall study: The cohort included a few men and a couple of women between 18 and 49 years of age. Between about 0.94 and 8.9 billion PBMCs per donor were obtained by leukapheresis. Blood TCR repertoires of about five healthy adults were deeply sequenced to estimate repertoire size and the extent of clonotype sharing between individuals. To increase sequencing depth and limit assay-specific biases, different laboratories used diverse techniques to prepare libraries and sequence TCR repertoires.

From a lookup of the germline V gene (reference sequence), CDR1 and CDR2 are SEHNR and FQNEAQ. The germline V and J ends show losses of 3 bases and 3 bases respectively, and no gene match explains 7 bases of the junction. From the cysteine through the phenylalanine, the CDR3 covers 15 amino acids. Here the CDR3 DNA is all that survives: 45 bases in frame from base 1. Using the deep immunoSEQ assay, TCR CDR3 regions were amplified from genomic DNA by multiplex PCR. Extracted genomic DNA from each cell subset was spread evenly across all wells of several immunoSEQ 96-well plates, with each plate serving as a replicate. Each replicate PCR for unsorted PBMC received about 0.3 ug genomic DNA, equal to approximately 30,000 T cell genomes. Unsorted PBMC genomic DNA was sequenced across ten immunoSEQ deep assay plates. Purified libraries were quantified with a Qubit 3.0 fluorometer, sized on a Bioanalyzer 2100, and re-quantified with the KAPA Library Quantification kit. A separate single-read 150-cycle Illumina NextSeq 550 flow cell was used to sequence each immunoSEQ 96-well plate. As for the authors' bioinformatics: The immunoSEQ output contained only junctional sequences without quality scores, so filtering could not match that applied to full-length reads. Sequences were annotated with PyIR, a Python wrapper for IgBLAST v1.9, and V/J genes and CDR3 were assigned using IMGT germline references. Reads were removed for weak V/J assignments (E-value above 1e-6), missing CDR3, stop codons, out-of-frame junctions, or ambiguous translated residues. A V3J clonotype was defined by an identical inferred V gene, J gene, and CDR3 amino acid sequence. Percentage overlap between repertoires was computed as shared unique clonotypes divided by the size of the smaller repertoire. Repertoire richness was assessed with RTK rarefaction, the Chao1 estimator, and Recon v2.1 estimates of unobserved clonotypes. Imported from immuneACCESS, the table was reduced by TCRdb to in-frame sequences with V and J called. These copies leave out some clones; in studies compared against another copy, an unresolved V gene accounts for under half, and the cause of the remainder is not known. V and J calls and clone size are copied from that table; D and trimming were computed from the DNA. This sample comprises some 480,000 clones, 79% of them detected only once. Clones ranked in the top ten supply about an eighth of the sample.

Worth noting for this clone: Which antigen it targets is not known. No quality values exist for individual bases; no much larger clone is one base distant.

Healthy HIV-negative adults with no recently reported acute infections or vaccinations were included as donors. Only Caucasian adults living in Nashville, Tennessee, USA were represented among the donors. In the unsorted samples, 70 million to 90 million PBMCs were counted, and genomic DNA was extracted using the QIAamp DNA Blood Mini kit. After blood collection by leukapheresis, PBMCs were isolated using Ficoll-Histopaque density gradient centrifugation and then cryopreserved in the vapor phase of liquid nitrogen. General study outcomes and caveats: Because the study included only a small number of donors, the genetic and exposure-history diversity represented was limited. Pairwise subsampling led to the expectation that sequencing depth would affect the degree of clonotype sharing among donors. Sampling was restricted to blood, and TCR repertoires in tissues likely differ from the TCR repertoires found in blood.

The clonotype was recovered from a middle-aged woman in good health. Some clones in this sample may be carry-over from other donors' samples. The sample taken for sequencing was PBMCs. The chain is assembled from TRBV7-9 and TRBJ2-5; 7 junctional bases match TRBD1. The DNA sequence follows: TGTGCCAGCAGCTTTCCGGGACAGATAGAAGAGACCCAGTACTTC. The resulting protein is CASSFPGQIEETQYF.